This T cell receptor beta chain was observed in a study of molecular identifiers for immune sequencing clone quantification. TCRdb ran MiXCR on the PCR reads and lists one entry per CDR3 protein. The sample holds a few hundred thousand distinct CDR3 sequences, 24% seen once. Study-level findings and limits: For highly expanded clones, sizes could be underestimated when identical TCR molecules share a barcode.

This clonotype was seen many times. As yet, its antigen is unknown. Germline CDR1 is SGHAT and CDR2 is FQNNGV. The CDR3 is 16 amino acids. Trimming took 2 bases from V and 0 from J; bases not matched to a gene: 4. Sequencing was performed on naive CD8+ T cells from blood, with Jurkat cell RNA spiked in. Subset: FACS-sorted CD8+CD4-CCR7+CD45RA+ naive T cells. The clonotype comes from a human donor in good health. Some libraries in this study had Jurkat cell RNA spiked in. V and J are TRBV11-2 and TRBJ2-3; the match to TRBD2 covers 8 bases. CDR3 nucleotides: TGTGCCAGCAGCTTAAGAAGCGGGGGTAGCACAGATACGCAGTATTTT. Its translation is CASSLRSGGSTDTQYF.